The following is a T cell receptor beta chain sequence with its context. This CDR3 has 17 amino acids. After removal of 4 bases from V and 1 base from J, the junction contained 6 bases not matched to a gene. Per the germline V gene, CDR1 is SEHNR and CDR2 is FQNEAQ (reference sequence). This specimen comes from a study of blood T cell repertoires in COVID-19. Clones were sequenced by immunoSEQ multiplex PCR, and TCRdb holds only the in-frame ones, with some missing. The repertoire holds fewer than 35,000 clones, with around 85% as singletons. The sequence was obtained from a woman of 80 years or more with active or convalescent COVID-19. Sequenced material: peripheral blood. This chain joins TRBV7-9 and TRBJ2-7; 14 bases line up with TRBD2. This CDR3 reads CASSSGTSGGPSYEQYF. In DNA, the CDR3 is TGTGCCAGCAGCTCGGGGACTAGCGGGGGACCGTCCTACGAGCAGTACTTC.